Sequencing of this T cell receptor (beta chain) was carried out in a study of T cells after posttransplantation cyclophosphamide. Whole-study findings and limits: Recipient CMV seropositivity and CMV reactivation strongly tracked TRB clonality. Donor-recipient repertoire similarity was low at 1-2 months, rising over year one. Blood and skin or GI T cell repertoires showed limited TRB overlap.

V was trimmed by 2 bases and J by 4 bases, leaving 7 bases between them. The CDR3 has 13 residues. Germline V gene lookup returns CDR1 MNHNS and CDR2 SASEGT. A note on this clone: As yet, its antigen is unknown.

TCRdb's copy holds only in-frame clones and misses some; the assay was immunoSEQ multiplex PCR. The sample gives more than 50,000 clones, around 84% of which show up once; less than 3.5% is in the top ten. The material sequenced was PBMCs. V usage is TRBV6-1 and J usage is TRBJ2-3; no definite D call. The source of this sequence is a man aged 25 to 45 with a blood cancer, CMV-positive, and with a related stem cell donor. The CDR3 region is CASSEWLSDTQYF. For the CDR3, the DNA is TGTGCCAGCAGTGAATGGCTTTCAGATACGCAGTATTTT.